The 22 T cell receptor beta chains presented below share a single source sample, sequenced in a study of shared clonotypes between healthy human individuals. Profiling relied on immunoSEQ multiplex PCR, and the TCRdb table lists in-frame clones only, not all of them. The table records more than 2,000,000 clones, just over 90% of them present only once. The material sequenced was naive CD4+ T cells from PBMCs. Subset here: CD45RA+ positively selected. The source is a man younger than 35 in good health. Some clones in this sample may be carry-over from other donors' samples.

This clone was counted between two and nine times. This chain joins TRBV5-1 and TRBJ1-5; D is ambiguous. With 4 bases removed from V and 5 bases from J, the gap between germline ends came to 10 bases. Germline V gene sequence: CDR1 SGHRS, CDR2 YFSETQ. The CDR3 has 13 amino acids. CDR3 nucleotide sequence: TGCGCCAGCAGCAAGGACCGAGATCAGCCCCAGCATTTT. This translates into CASSKDRDQPQHF.

A remark on this clone: Other DNA sequences in this sample translate to the same CDR3. V is TRBV20-1 and J is TRBJ2-5; no clear D gene. CDR1 is DFQATT, CDR2 SNEGSKA, per germline (reference sequence). The CDR3 spans 11 residues. V was cut by 1 base and J by 5 bases, with 5 bases left in between. The CDR3 here is CSARGWETQYF. Written as DNA, the CDR3 is TGCAGTGCTAGAGGGTGGGAGACCCAGTACTTC.

This chain joins TRBV5-1 and TRBJ2-3; 10 bases are a match to TRBD1. Per the germline V gene, CDR1 is SGHRS and CDR2 is YFSETQ. The CDR3 is made up of 18 amino acids. V lost 0 bases to trimming and J lost 2 bases; unmatched junction nucleotides: 9. CDR3 loop: CASSLVAPGQGYTDTQYF. Here the CDR3 DNA reads TGCGCCAGCAGCTTGGTTGCTCCGGGACAGGGGTACACAGATACGCAGTATTTT. Filled out from reference TRBV5-1 and TRBJ2-3, the complete variable domain reads KAGVTQTPRYLIKTRGQQVTLSCSPISGHRSVSWYQQTPGQGLQFLFEYFSETQRNKGNFPGRFSGRQFSNSRSEMNVSTLELGDSALYLCASSLVAPGQGYTDTQYFGPGTRLTVL.

The chain has TRBV28 and TRBJ1-1; D is undetermined. This CDR3 contains 13 residues. Trimming cost V 2 bases and J 4 bases, with 8 bases left between them. Germline CDR1 is MDHEN and CDR2 is SYDVKM. The CDR3 sequence is CASSLPVGTEAFF. In DNA form, the CDR3 reads TGTGCCAGCAGTTTACCGGTGGGCACTGAAGCTTTCTTT.

This chain joins TRBV7-8 and TRBJ2-5; D uncertain. The CDR3 extends over 14 amino acids. Germline CDR1 is SGHVS and CDR2 is FQNEAQ. V dropped 7 bases and J dropped 3 bases, with 15 bases sitting between them. The CDR3 nucleotides read TGTGCCAGCACCACACTTCTGGGGAAAGAGACCCAGTACTTC. Translation: CASTTLLGKETQYF. Together with reference TRBV7-8 and TRBJ2-5, the CDR3 gives the full variable domain: GAGVSQSPRYKVAKRGQDVALRCDPISGHVSLFWYQQALGQGPEFLTYFQNEAQLDKSGLPSDRFFAERPEGSVSTLKIQRTQQEDSAVYLCASTTLLGKETQYFGPGTRLLVL.

Remarks on this clone: A junction boundary mismatches the germline segment, possibly from a read error. This chain connects TRBV7-2 to TRBJ1-2, with a possible D match to TRBD1 (6 bases). Germline assignment: CDR1 SGHTA and CDR2 FQGNSA. The CDR3 has 13 residues. Here the CDR3 reads CASSPFREGVISF. The CDR3 region has the DNA TGTGCCAGCAGCCCCTTTCGGGAGGGGGTCATCAGCTTC. The variable domain in full, with the rest retrieved from reference TRBV7-2 and TRBJ1-2, is GAGVSQSPSNKVTEKGKDVELRCDPISGHTALYWYRQSLGQGLEFLIYFQGNSAPDKSGLPSDRFSAERTGGSVSTLTIQRTQQEDSAVYLCASSPFREGVISFGSGTRLTVV.

The chain employs TRBV28 and TRBJ1-1; a possible D gene is TRBD1 (5 bases). Per the germline V gene, CDR1 is MDHEN and CDR2 is SYDVKM. The CDR3 spans 13 residues. Trimming removed 2 bases at V and 8 bases at J, with 12 bases between. This chain's CDR3 is CASSLRSGLEAFF. DNA for the CDR3: TGTGCCAGCAGTTTACGGTCAGGGCTGGAAGCTTTCTTT.

This clone was detected only a few times. The chain recombines TRBV29-1 with TRBJ1-1; no clear D gene. Trimming shortened V by 5 bases and J by 1 base, and 8 bases separated the two germline ends. CDR1 is SQVTM, CDR2 ANQGSEA, per germline. CDR3 length: 12 residues. The CDR3 loop is CSVLGQNTEAFF. As DNA, the CDR3 is TGCAGCGTTCTGGGCCAGAACACTGAAGCTTTCTTT.

CDR3 amino acids: CASSLRGHDSSLTQYF. CDR3 DNA sequence: TGTGCCAGCAGCTTAAGGGGACACGATAGTAGCCTGACCCAGTACTTC. The gene calls are TRBV11-3 and TRBJ2-5; possible D gene TRBD1, 6 bases. The CDR3 consists of 16 residues. V dropped 2 bases and J dropped 7 bases, with 20 bases sitting between them. From germline, CDR1 is SGHNT and CDR2 YENEEA.

V usage is TRBV29-1 and J usage is TRBJ2-1, with D perhaps assigned TRBD1 or TRBD2 (6 bases each). From germline, CDR1 is SQVTM and CDR2 ANQGSEA. V lost 7 bases to trimming and J lost 5 bases, with 15 bases between them. CDR3 length equals 13 residues. In DNA form, the CDR3 reads TGCAGCGCCCGGGGGCAGGCCGACAATGAGCAGTTCTTC. It specifies CSARGQADNEQFF.

V is TRBV5-1 and J is TRBJ2-7, with 7 bases identical to TRBD1. This CDR3 has 14 residues. Per the germline V gene, CDR1 is SGHRS and CDR2 is YFSETQ. V shed 0 bases, J shed 5 bases, and the junction held 5 bases outside the gene matches. The CDR3 DNA reads TGCGCCAGCAGCTTGGATTACAGGGGAGACGAGCAGTACTTC. Translation gives CASSLDYRGDEQYF.

The chain joins TRBV27 to TRBJ2-1; TRBD2 aligns across 11 bases. The V gene's germline CDR1 is MNHEY and CDR2 SMNVEV (reference sequence). The CDR3 sequence is 16 residues long. Trimming took 3 bases from V and 9 from J; bases not matched to a gene: 10. CDR3: CASSFGTSGRHGEQFF. Here the CDR3 DNA reads TGTGCCAGCAGTTTTGGCACTAGCGGGAGACACGGTGAGCAGTTCTTC.

The genes are TRBV5-6 and TRBJ2-1, with TRBD1 matching 7 bases. Trimming cost V 4 bases and J 16 bases; bases outside gene matches: 11. The CDR3 spans 12 residues. CDR1 and CDR2 (germline): SGHDT, YYEEEE. For the CDR3, the DNA is TGTGCCAGCAGCCTACAGCCGGGACAGAATTTCTTC. Encoded protein: CASSLQPGQNFF.

The V gene is TRBV6-5, the J gene TRBJ2-7, with D possibly being TRBD1 (6 bases). The V gene lost 6 bases and the J gene lost 6 bases, with 21 bases spanning the gap. The germline V gene encodes CDR1 MNHEY and CDR2 SVGAGI. The CDR3 is 15 residues long. CDR3 bases: TGTGCCAGCAGCAGAACGGGACACCGACCCGGCGAGCAGTACTTC. This encodes CASSRTGHRPGEQYF.

V and J are TRBV5-1 and TRBJ1-4; 8 bases map to TRBD1. Per germline, CDR1 SGHRS and CDR2 YFSETQ. After removal of 5 bases from V and 3 bases from J, the junction contained 3 bases not matched to a gene. The CDR3 extends over 14 amino acids. For the CDR3, the DNA is TGCGCCAGCAGGCGGACAGGGTCTAATGAAAAACTGTTTTTT. It yields the protein CASRRTGSNEKLFF.

Details on this clone: Other DNA sequences within the sample encode an identical CDR3. V is TRBV28 and J is TRBJ1-1, with unresolved D. Germline CDR1 and CDR2: MDHEN and SYDVKM. CDR3 length equals 12 residues. With 3 bases removed from V and 8 bases from J, the gap between germline ends came to 10 bases. The CDR3 nucleotides are TGTGCCAGCAGTTTGTTGGGTGTGGAAGCTTTCTTT. Protein: CASSLLGVEAFF.

V is TRBV4-3 and J is TRBJ1-3, with D tentatively TRBD1 (5 bases). This CDR3 is 16 amino acids long. V was pared by 0 bases and J by 4 bases, with 13 bases between. CDR1 is LGHNA, CDR2 YSLEER, per germline. The CDR3 spells CASSQDLGLRGNTIYF. CDR3 DNA: TGCGCCAGCAGCCAAGATCTGGGGCTAAGAGGAAACACCATATATTTT.

This chain links TRBV25-1 with TRBJ2-3; 9 bases match TRBD2. Germline loops: CDR1 MGHDK, CDR2 SYGVNS. This CDR3 is built from 15 residues. After removal of 3 bases from V and 3 bases from J, the junction contained 4 bases not matched to a gene. The CDR3 here is CASSDSGSWTDTQYF. As DNA, the CDR3 is TGTGCCAGCAGTGATAGCGGGAGTTGGACAGATACGCAGTATTTT. The whole variable domain, filled in from reference TRBV25-1 and TRBJ2-3, reads EADIYQTPRYLVIGTGKKITLECSQTMGHDKMYWYQQDPGMELHLIHYSYGVNSTEKGDLSSESTVSRIRTEHFPLTLESARPSHTSQYLCASSDSGSWTDTQYFGPGTRLTVL.

This clone has more than one count but fewer than ten. This chain connects TRBV30 to TRBJ1-1; D uncertain. V was pared by 2 bases and J by 1 base, with 14 bases between. Germline V gene lookup returns CDR1 GTSNPN and CDR2 SVGIG (reference sequence). The CDR3 consists of 15 residues. The CDR3 region has the DNA TGTGCCTGGAGTCGGGGTGGAGTAGGGAACACTGAAGCTTTCTTT. Amino acid sequence: CAWSRGGVGNTEAFF.

This sequence joins TRBV13 and TRBJ2-3, with D perhaps TRBD1 (5 bases). V was trimmed by 4 bases and J by 13 bases, leaving 21 bases between them. Germline assignment: CDR1 PRHDT and CDR2 FYEKMQ (reference sequence). The length of the CDR3 is 14 residues. CDR3 DNA sequence: TGTGCCAGCAGCTCCTCTCCGACGACAGCGAAGGAGTATTTT. Protein: CASSSSPTTAKEYF. The variable domain in full, completed from reference TRBV13 and TRBJ2-3, reads AAGVIQSPRHLIKEKRETATLKCYPIPRHDTVYWYQQGPGQDPQFLISFYEKMQSDKGSIPDRFSAQQFSDYHSELNMSSLELGDSALYFCASSSSPTTAKEYFGPGTRLTVL.

This clone was detected once. Other DNA sequences of this sample code for an identical CDR3. The rearrangement joins TRBV7-2 to TRBJ2-6; either TRBD1 or TRBD2 may supply D (5 bases each). Trimming took off 1 base at V and 2 bases at J, with 6 bases between the two ends. Germline V CDR1 and CDR2: SGHTA, FQGNSA. The CDR3 has 15 amino acids. The CDR3 here is CASSLGGAGANVLTF. CDR3 nucleotides: TGTGCCAGCAGCTTAGGAGGGGCTGGGGCCAACGTCCTGACTTTC.

Remarks on this clone: Other DNA sequences in this sample translate to the same CDR3. J is TRBJ2-1 and V is TRBV5-1, with D perhaps TRBD2 (6 bases). Germline values: CDR1 SGHRS, CDR2 YFSETQ. Trimming cost V 2 bases and J 4 bases, with 7 bases left between them. This CDR3 is 13 amino acids long. CDR3 in DNA: TGCGCCAGCAGCTTCGGAGGGTACAATGAGCAGTTCTTC. It yields the protein CASSFGGYNEQFF.